The present T cell receptor beta chain was sequenced within a study of T cells after yellow fever vaccination. This CDR3 has 15 residues. The germline CDR1 and CDR2 sequences are MGHRA and YSYEKL. Trimming shortened V by 0 bases and J by 1 base, and 9 bases separated the two germline ends. Each CDR3 protein gets one entry after TCRdb re-called the 5' RACE reads with MiXCR. The sample records hundreds of thousands of distinct CDR3 sequences, roughly 5.6% being singletons. The starting material was CD4+ T cells sorted from PBMCs, obtained on the day of the yellow fever booster vaccination. This chain connects TRBV4-1 to TRBJ2-5; D ambiguous. The clonotype was recovered from a man aged 18 to 29 who received the YFV17D yellow fever vaccine. CDR3 amino acids: CASSQDSAPQETQYF. The CDR3 DNA reads as TGCGCCAGCAGCCAAGACAGTGCTCCCCAAGAGACCCAGTACTTC.